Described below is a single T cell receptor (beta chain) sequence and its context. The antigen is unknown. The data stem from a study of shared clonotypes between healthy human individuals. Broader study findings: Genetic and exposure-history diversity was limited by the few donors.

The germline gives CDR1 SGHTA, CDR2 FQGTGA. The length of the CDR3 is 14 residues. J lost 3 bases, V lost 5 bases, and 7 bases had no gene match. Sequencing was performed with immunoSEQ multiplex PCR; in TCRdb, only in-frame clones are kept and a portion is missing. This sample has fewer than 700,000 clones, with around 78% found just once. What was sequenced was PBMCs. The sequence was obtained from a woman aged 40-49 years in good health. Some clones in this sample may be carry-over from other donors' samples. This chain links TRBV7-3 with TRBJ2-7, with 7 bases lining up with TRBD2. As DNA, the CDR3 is TGTGCCAGCAGCCGGAAGACTAGCTTCTACGAGCAGTACTTC. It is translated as CASSRKTSFYEQYF. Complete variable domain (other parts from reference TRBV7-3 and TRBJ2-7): GAGVSQTPSNKVTEKGKYVELRCDPISGHTALYWYRQSLGQGPEFLIYFQGTGAADDSGLPNDRFFAVRPEGSVSTLKIQRTERGDSAVYLCASSRKTSFYEQYFGPGTRLTVT.